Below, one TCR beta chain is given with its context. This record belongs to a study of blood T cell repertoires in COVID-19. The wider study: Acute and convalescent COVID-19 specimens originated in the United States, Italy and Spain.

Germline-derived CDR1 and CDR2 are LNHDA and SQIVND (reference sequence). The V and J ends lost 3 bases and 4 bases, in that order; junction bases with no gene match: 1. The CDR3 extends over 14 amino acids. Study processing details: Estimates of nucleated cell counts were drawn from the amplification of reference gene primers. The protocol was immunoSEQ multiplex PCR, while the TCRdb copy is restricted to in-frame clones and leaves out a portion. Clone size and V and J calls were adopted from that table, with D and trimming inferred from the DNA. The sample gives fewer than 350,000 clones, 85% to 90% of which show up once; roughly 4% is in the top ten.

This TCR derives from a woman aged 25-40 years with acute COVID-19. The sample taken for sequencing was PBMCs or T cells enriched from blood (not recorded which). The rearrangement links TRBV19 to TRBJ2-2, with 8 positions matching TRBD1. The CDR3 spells CASSMTGATGELFF. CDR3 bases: TGTGCCAGTAGTATGACAGGGGCCACCGGGGAGCTGTTTTTT.